A single T cell receptor (beta chain) is shown here with its context. TCRdb reprocessed the 5' RACE reads via MiXCR and lists one record per CDR3 protein. The data show about 520,000 distinct CDR3 sequences, 22% seen once. This entry belongs to a study of identical twins. The sample also formed part of further work on T cells expressing NK-cell markers.

This receptor was identified in a woman between 18 and 29 years old in good health. Source material: CD4+ T cells sorted from blood.

The chain's CDR3 is CASNRQGDTQYF. In DNA, the CDR3 is TGTGCCAGCAACCGACAGGGAGATACGCAGTATTTT. This chain connects TRBV7-8 to TRBJ2-3, with TRBD1 matching 7 bases. Germline CDR1 and CDR2: SGHVS and FQNEAQ. After removal of 7 bases from V and 5 bases from J, the junction contained 3 bases not matched to a gene. CDR3 length equals 12 residues.